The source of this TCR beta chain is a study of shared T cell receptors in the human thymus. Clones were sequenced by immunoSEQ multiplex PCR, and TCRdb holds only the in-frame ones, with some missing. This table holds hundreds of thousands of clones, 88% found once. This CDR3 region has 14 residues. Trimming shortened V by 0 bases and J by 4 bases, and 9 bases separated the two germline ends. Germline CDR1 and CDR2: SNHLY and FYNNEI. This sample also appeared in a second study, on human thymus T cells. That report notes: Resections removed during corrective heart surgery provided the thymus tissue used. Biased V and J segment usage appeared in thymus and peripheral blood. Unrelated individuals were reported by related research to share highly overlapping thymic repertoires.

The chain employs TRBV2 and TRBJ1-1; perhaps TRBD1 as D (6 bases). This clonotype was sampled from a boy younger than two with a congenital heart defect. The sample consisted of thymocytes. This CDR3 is CASSEAKGVTEAFF. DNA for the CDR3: TGTGCCAGCAGTGAAGCGAAGGGGGTCACTGAAGCTTTCTTT.